The T cell receptor beta chain under discussion was sequenced for a study of cytomegalovirus exposure and HLA in healthy donors. Findings of the study overall: Cytomegalovirus-associated status was assigned to 150 or so TCR beta chains. Most of the TCR beta V segments (in an earlier analysis) were productive either about 87% or about 30% of the time. Reportedly, fewer N-insertions than the approximately 700-donor mean appeared in an Asian-associated ancestry cluster in a later analysis.

Per the germline V gene, CDR1 is SNHLY and CDR2 is FYNNEI. V gave up 8 bases and J gave up 1 base, with 11 bases separating them. The CDR3 consists of 13 residues. Worth noting for this clone: Its antigen is undetermined.

Vbeta (60) and Jbeta (13) primers were used in the PCR. Clones were read by immunoSEQ multiplex PCR, and TCRdb kept only the in-frame ones, dropping some. Of some 150,000 clones in the sample, 65% to 90% were seen once. The specimen was PBMCs. J is TRBJ1-2 and V is TRBV2; D is unclear. This receptor was identified in a woman aged 45 to 65 in good health and CMV-seropositive. CDR3 bases: TGTGCCAGCCAAGATAACAATAACTATGGCTACACCTTC. This gives the protein CASQDNNNYGYTF.